This T cell receptor beta chain was obtained from a study of cytomegalovirus exposure and HLA in healthy donors. CDR1 and CDR2 (germline): MNHEY, SMNVEV (reference sequence). The CDR3 covers 12 residues. The ends lost 6 bases at V and 2 bases at J; junction bases unmatched: 0. The PCR contained 60 Vbeta and 13 Jbeta primers. Libraries were prepared by immunoSEQ multiplex PCR; TCRdb keeps only in-frame clonotypes and omits some of them. The data hold 130,000 to 150,000 clones, with about 80% observed a single time. This chain uses TRBV27 with TRBJ1-2; 7 bases agree with TRBD1. This TCR derives from a man between 35 and 55 years old in good health and CMV-seropositive. The source material was PBMCs. The CDR3 is CASRTGNYGYTF. The CDR3 region has the DNA TGTGCCAGCAGGACAGGGAACTATGGCTACACCTTC.